These 14 T cell receptor beta chains came from one sample sequenced in a study of cytotoxic CD8 clonotypes in ibrutinib-treated CLL. Method: immunoSEQ multiplex PCR; TCRdb's copy keeps in-frame clones and lacks some. The table includes roughly 220,000 clones, roughly 77% detected once. The sequencing here drew on PBMCs, taken after 12 months of ibrutinib treatment. Receptor source: a human donor with chronic lymphocytic leukemia.

The table lists this clone with a few counts. V usage is TRBV7-2 and J usage is TRBJ2-2, with 8 positions matching TRBD2. There are 15 residues in the CDR3. From germline, CDR1 is SGHTA and CDR2 FQGNSA. V dropped 4 bases and J dropped 7; count of bases not matched to a gene: 8. The CDR3 protein is CASSSLSGTGGELFF. The CDR3 bases are TGTGCCAGCAGCTCTCTTAGCGGGACGGGCGGGGAGCTGTTTTTT.

The V and J genes are TRBV11-2 and TRBJ2-7; D might be TRBD2 (6 bases). Between the trimmed V and J ends, which lost 1 base and 4 bases, there was a span of 8 bases. Germline CDR1 reads SGHAT; CDR2 reads FQNNGV. The CDR3 is 13 amino acids. CDR3 sequence reads: CASSLGLEYEQYF. The CDR3 region has the DNA TGTGCCAGCAGCTTAGGACTAGAGTACGAGCAGTACTTC. Based on the CDR3 plus reference TRBV11-2 and TRBJ2-7, the full variable domain is EAGVAQSPRYKIIEKRQSVAFWCNPISGHATLYWYQQILGQGPKLLIQFQNNGVVDDSQLPKDRFSAERLKGVDSTLKIQPAKLEDSAVYLCASSLGLEYEQYFGPGTRLTVT.

The chain uses TRBV7-2 and TRBJ1-2; D unresolved. Trimming shortened V by 5 bases and J by 3 bases, and 28 bases separated the two germline ends. Germline V gene sequence: CDR1 SGHTA, CDR2 FQGNSA. This CDR3 is built from 19 residues. The CDR3 is CASSTYLKRSKELYYGYTF. For the CDR3, the DNA is TGTGCCAGCAGCACATATCTAAAAAGGTCCAAAGAACTATACTATGGCTACACCTTC.

V gene TRBV5-6 combines with J gene TRBJ2-3, with no clear D. V was pared by 4 bases and J by 0 bases, with 18 bases between. Germline V gives CDR1 SGHDT, CDR2 YYEEEE. The CDR3 spans 17 residues. CDR3 coding DNA: TGTGCCAGCAGCATTGGGTTTCGAAGTGGGAGCACAGATACGCAGTATTTT. Encoded protein: CASSIGFRSGSTDTQYF.

J is TRBJ1-2 and V is TRBV10-3; tentatively, D is TRBD1 (5 bases). The ends were cut back, 9 bases at V and 7 bases at J, with 21 bases in the middle. The CDR3 spans 14 residues. CDR1 is ENHRY and CDR2 is SYGVKD in the germline V gene. In DNA, the CDR3 is TGTGCCATTTTTCAGAGGGAGGGGACTGGTGGCTACACCTTC. The encoded protein is CAIFQREGTGGYTF.

The chain combines TRBV5-4 with TRBJ1-6; D not certain. This CDR3 is 15 amino acids long. Per germline, CDR1 SGHNT and CDR2 YYREEE (reference sequence). Trimming pared 0 bases from V and 0 bases from J, leaving 4 bases between. CDR3 nucleotides: TGTGCCAGCAGCTTGGCCAGCTCCTATAATTCACCCCTCCACTTT. It encodes CASSLASSYNSPLHF.

V gene TRBV4-1 combines with J gene TRBJ2-5, with 7 bases identical to TRBD1. V was clipped by 0 bases and J by 5 bases; unmatched bases: 9. The CDR3 runs to 16 residues. From germline, CDR1 is MGHRA and CDR2 YSYEKL. The CDR3 reads CASSQDGTASRETQYF. The CDR3 region has the DNA TGCGCCAGCAGCCAAGATGGGACAGCTTCAAGGGAGACCCAGTACTTC.

A remark on this clone: The sample carries other DNA sequences with the same CDR3. V is TRBV6-6 and J is TRBJ2-7; 7 nucleotides align to TRBD1. The CDR3 runs to 14 residues. Germline trimming cut 2 bases from V and 3 bases from J; bases unmatched to any gene: 4. Germline CDR1 and CDR2: MNHNY and SVGAGI (reference sequence). The CDR3 region has the DNA TGTGCCAGCAGTTACGGTGCAGGGGGCTACGAGCAGTACTTC. Translated, it gives CASSYGAGGYEQYF.

This chain joins TRBV30 and TRBJ2-7; D gene ambiguous. Per germline, CDR1 GTSNPN and CDR2 SVGIG (reference sequence). This CDR3 has 13 amino acids. Trimming took 3 bases from V and 5 from J, leaving 14 bases between them. The CDR3 here is CAWRDPRANEQYF. The CDR3 DNA sequence: TGTGCCTGGAGGGACCCCCGGGCCAACGAGCAGTACTTC.

This chain connects TRBV6-1 to TRBJ2-7, with TRBD1 as a possible D gene (5 bases). The V gene lost 1 base and the J gene lost 3 bases, with 16 bases spanning the gap. Germline V gene lookup returns CDR1 MNHNS and CDR2 SASEGT. This CDR3 spans 16 amino acids. The CDR3 is CASSEVGTGPYYEQYF. CDR3 nucleotides: TGTGCCAGCAGTGAAGTTGGCACAGGTCCTTACTACGAGCAGTACTTC.

The J gene is TRBJ2-2, the V gene TRBV18; D is unclear. Germline V gives CDR1 KGHSH, CDR2 LQKENI. The CDR3 runs to 15 residues. V was pared by 4 bases and J by 1 base, with 10 bases between. This CDR3 is CASSLDGRNTGELFF. Written as DNA, the CDR3 is TGTGCCAGCTCACTAGACGGTCGGAACACCGGGGAGCTGTTTTTT.

The J gene is TRBJ1-1, the V gene TRBV5-4; TRBD1 is a possible D gene (5 bases). The length of the CDR3 is 15 residues. V was cut by 0 bases and J by 5 bases, with 14 bases left in between. Germline V gene sequence: CDR1 SGHNT, CDR2 YYREEE (reference sequence). CDR3: CASSLAGQGGTEAFF. CDR3 nucleotides: TGTGCCAGCAGCTTGGCCGGCCAGGGAGGGACTGAAGCTTTCTTT.

The rearrangement uses TRBV7-8 and TRBJ1-4; TRBD1 matches at 7 bases. V was pared by 5 bases and J by 2 bases, with 2 bases of the junction left unmatched. This CDR3 comprises 14 residues. CDR1 is SGHVS and CDR2 is FQNEAQ in the germline V gene. In DNA form, the CDR3 reads TGTGCCAGCAGCCCAGGGGGGACTAATGAAAAACTGTTTTTT. Residues: CASSPGGTNEKLFF. Variable domain in full (rest from reference TRBV7-8 and TRBJ1-4): GAGVSQSPRYKVAKRGQDVALRCDPISGHVSLFWYQQALGQGPEFLTYFQNEAQLDKSGLPSDRFFAERPEGSVSTLKIQRTQQEDSAVYLCASSPGGTNEKLFFGSGTQLSVL.

The chain is built from TRBV4-2 and TRBJ1-2; possibly TRBD1 for D (6 bases). V gave up 2 bases and J gave up 6 bases, with 19 bases separating them. Germline V gives CDR1 LGHNA, CDR2 YNFKEQ. The CDR3 totals 16 residues. CDR3 region: CASSQNSGQLADGYTF. As DNA, the CDR3 is TGTGCCAGCAGCCAAAATAGCGGACAGCTCGCCGATGGCTACACCTTC.